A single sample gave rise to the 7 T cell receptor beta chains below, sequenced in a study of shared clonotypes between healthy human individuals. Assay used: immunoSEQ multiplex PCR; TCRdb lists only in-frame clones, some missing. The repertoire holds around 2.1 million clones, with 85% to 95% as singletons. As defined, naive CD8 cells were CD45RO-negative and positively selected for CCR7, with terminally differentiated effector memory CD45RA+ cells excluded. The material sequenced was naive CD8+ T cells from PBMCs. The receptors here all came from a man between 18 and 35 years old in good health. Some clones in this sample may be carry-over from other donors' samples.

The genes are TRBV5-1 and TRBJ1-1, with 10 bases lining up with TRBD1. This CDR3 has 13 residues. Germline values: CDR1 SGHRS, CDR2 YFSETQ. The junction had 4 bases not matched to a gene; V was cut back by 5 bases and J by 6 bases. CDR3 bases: TGCGCCAGCAGACATGGACAGGGGGCTGAAGCTTTCTTT. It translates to CASRHGQGAEAFF.

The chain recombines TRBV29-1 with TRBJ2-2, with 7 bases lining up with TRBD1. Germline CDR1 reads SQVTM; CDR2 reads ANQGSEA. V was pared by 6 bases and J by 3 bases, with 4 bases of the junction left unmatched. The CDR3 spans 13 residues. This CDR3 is CSVATGDTGELFF. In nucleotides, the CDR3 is TGCAGCGTGGCCACAGGGGACACCGGGGAGCTGTTTTTT.

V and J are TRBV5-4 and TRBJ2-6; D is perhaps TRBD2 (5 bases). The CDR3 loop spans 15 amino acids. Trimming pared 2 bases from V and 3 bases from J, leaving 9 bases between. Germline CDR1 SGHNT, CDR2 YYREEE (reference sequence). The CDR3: CASSFELDGANVLTF. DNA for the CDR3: TGTGCCAGCAGCTTTGAACTAGATGGGGCCAACGTCCTGACTTTC.

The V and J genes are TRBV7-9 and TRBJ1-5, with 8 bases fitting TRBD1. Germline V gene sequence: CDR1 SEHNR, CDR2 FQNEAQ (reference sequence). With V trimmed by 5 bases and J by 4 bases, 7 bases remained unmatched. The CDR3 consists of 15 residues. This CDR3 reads CASSDGQGFNQPQHF. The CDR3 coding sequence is TGTGCCAGCAGCGACGGACAGGGTTTTAATCAGCCCCAGCATTTT.

The CDR3 DNA reads TGTGCCTGGGTGGACAACTACTATGGCTACACCTTC. It translates to CAWVDNYYGYTF. V usage is TRBV30 and J usage is TRBJ1-2; D is possibly TRBD1 (5 bases). V lost 5 bases to trimming and J lost 3 bases, with 10 bases between them. In germline, CDR1 is GTSNPN, CDR2 SVGIG (reference sequence). There are 12 residues in the CDR3.

DNA for the CDR3: TGTGCCAGCAGGCCAGGGGCGGGCACTGAAGCTTTCTTT. This sequence encodes CASRPGAGTEAFF. The chain combines TRBV6-5 with TRBJ1-1, with D possibly TRBD1 on 6 matching bases. Germline CDR1 reads MNHEY; CDR2 reads SVGAGI. The CDR3 contains 13 residues. V shed 6 bases and J shed 4 bases, with 12 bases lying between them.

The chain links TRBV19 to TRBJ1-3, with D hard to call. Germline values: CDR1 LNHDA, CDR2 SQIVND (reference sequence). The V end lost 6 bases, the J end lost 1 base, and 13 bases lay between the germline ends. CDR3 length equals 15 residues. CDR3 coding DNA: TGTGCCAGTAGCTACCGGTACCTTTCTGGAAACACCATATATTTT. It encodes CASSYRYLSGNTIYF.